This T cell receptor beta chain is from a study of T cell responses to AZD1222 COVID-19 vaccine. Findings of the study overall: Donors were chiefly white British, with a greater number of females, and clonal diversity was perhaps underestimated.

Repertoires were generated with immunoSEQ multiplex PCR, while TCRdb's copy carries only in-frame clones and drops some. The sample has 80,000 or so clones, more than 85% seen once. As to this clone: Its antigen is not identified.

Sequences were derived from peripheral blood, sampled 28 days after the second AZD1222 dose. The clonotype originates from an adult who received the AZD1222 COVID-19 vaccine.

Written as DNA, the CDR3 is TGTGCCAGCAGTTTTGGGTTTCGACAATTGGCCGACTACGAGCAGTACTTC. Translation gives CASSFGFRQLADYEQYF. The J gene is TRBJ2-7, the V gene TRBV28; D gene ambiguous. Trimming left V 3 bases short and J 3 bases short, with 21 bases between. The CDR3 is made up of 17 amino acids. The germline CDR1 and CDR2 sequences are MDHEN and SYDVKM.